This paragraph covers one TCR beta chain sequence. This sample is part of a study of blood T cell repertoires in COVID-19. About the research overall: Whether acute or convalescent, the COVID-19 samples came from the United States, Italy and Spain. PBMCs, B-cell-depleted T cells, or T cells provided the cDNA or gDNA that made up the material.

CDR1 MDHEN and CDR2 SYDVKM come from the germline V gene. This CDR3 is 18 amino acids long. V shed 6 bases and J shed 0 bases, with 20 bases lying between them. Authors' methods: Scientists estimated how many nucleated cells there were by amplifying reference gene primers. Some clones are missing from TCRdb's copy, which holds only in-frame ones; the method was immunoSEQ multiplex PCR. V, J and clone size are taken as reported in that table, and D and trimming were inferred from the DNA itself. The table lists 27,000 or so clones, roughly 85% of them singletons. Sequencing was done on a sample of peripheral blood. This TCR came from a woman aged 45 to 65 with active COVID-19. The chain carries TRBV28 and TRBJ1-4; TRBD1 might be the D (5 bases). CDR3 protein: CASSPLRGGVATNEKLFF. The CDR3 DNA follows: TGTGCCAGCAGCCCACTGAGGGGAGGGGTTGCAACTAATGAAAAACTGTTTTTT.